This T cell receptor beta chain originates from a study of CD8 T cells in Susac syndrome. RNA, at about 0.45 to 1 ug, was reverse transcribed with random hexamers. Amplification of TCR beta CDR3 across 54 Vbeta and 13 Jbeta was performed with immunoSEQ multiplex PCR. TCRdb used MiXCR to reprocess the immunoSEQ multiplex PCR reads, holding one entry per CDR3 protein. Of about 180,000 distinct CDR3 sequences in the sample, 85% to 95% were seen once. The CDR3 totals 15 residues. The junction had 6 bases not matched to a gene; V was cut back by 0 bases and J by 6 bases. Germline CDR1 SGHRS, CDR2 YFSETQ. CD8+ and CD4+ T cells from blood underwent TCR beta sequencing, which was carried out in a high-throughput format.

The origin of this receptor is a human donor with multiple sclerosis. Sequencing was performed on CD8+ T cells from PBMCs. The rearrangement uses TRBV5-1 and TRBJ1-5; 7 bases map to TRBD1. CDR3 region: CASSLAGRDSQPQHF. The CDR3 coding sequence is TGCGCCAGCAGCTTGGCCGGTAGGGACAGTCAGCCCCAGCATTTT.